The 26 T cell receptor beta chains given below trace back to one sample, sequenced in a study of human T cells and chemical hapten exposure. TCRdb reprocessed the RACE reads with MiXCR, giving one entry per CDR3 protein. The sample holds about 110,000 distinct CDR3 sequences, more than 10% seen once. The time point denotes: pre-sensitization, week 0. The treatment denotes: therapeutic diphenylcyclopropenone sensitization with weekly scalp DPC. Material: whole blood, obtained in connection with sensitization to the hapten diphenylcyclopropenone (DPC). These receptors all come from a woman aged 45 to 65 with alopecia areata. Some clones in this sample may be carry-over from other donors' samples.

The rearrangement uses TRBV12-3 or TRBV12-4 and TRBJ1-1, with TRBD1 as a possible D gene (6 bases). Between the trimmed V and J ends, which lost 2 bases and 1 base, there was a span of 8 bases. The CDR3 totals 14 residues. The CDR3 is CASSLMTGNTEAFF. CDR3 DNA sequence: TGTGCCAGCAGTTTAATGACAGGGAACACTGAAGCTTTCTTT.

This clonotype was observed a few times. J is TRBJ2-7 and V is TRBV7-6, with 10 bases lining up with TRBD2. The CDR3 sequence is 15 residues long. Germline V CDR1 and CDR2: SGHVS, FNYEAQ. The J segment lost 6 bases and the V segment lost 7 bases, leaving 12 bases of the junction unmatched. CDR3 protein: CASIPSGGKPFEQYF. The CDR3 DNA reads TGTGCCAGCATCCCTAGCGGGGGAAAACCATTCGAGCAGTACTTC.

The rearrangement joins TRBV29-1 to TRBJ1-5; D might be TRBD1 (5 bases). The CDR3 has 12 amino acids. V lost 5 bases and J lost 4, with 9 bases in between. CDR1 is SQVTM and CDR2 is ANQGSEA in the germline V gene. The CDR3 DNA reads TGCAGCGTTTCTTCAGGGAATCAGCCCCAGCATTTT. Translated, it gives CSVSSGNQPQHF. The entire variable domain, with the rest obtained from reference TRBV29-1 and TRBJ1-5, is as follows: SAVISQKPSRDICQRGTSLTIQCQVDSQVTMMFWYRQQPGQSLTLIATANQGSEATYESGFVIDKFPISRPNLTFSTLTVSNMSPEDSSIYLCSVSSGNQPQHFGDGTRLSIL.

This clonotype was counted many times. This chain joins TRBV5-1 and TRBJ2-7, with TRBD1 as a possible D gene (6 bases). Germline CDR1 and CDR2: SGHRS and YFSETQ. V was shortened by 3 bases and J by 3 bases, with 16 bases between the two germline ends. There are 15 residues in the CDR3. The CDR3 here is CASSWGQATIYEQYF. The CDR3 bases are TGCGCCAGCAGCTGGGGGCAGGCGACCATCTACGAGCAGTACTTC.

This chain links TRBV28 with TRBJ2-1; no definite D call. The CDR3 spans 13 residues. The germline CDR1 and CDR2 sequences are MDHEN and SYDVKM. V dropped 7 bases and J dropped 7 bases, with 14 bases sitting between them. The CDR3: CASISGARNEQFF. CDR3 nucleotides: TGTGCCAGCATCTCGGGCGCGAGGAATGAGCAGTTCTTC.

There are many counts of this clonotype. This sequence joins TRBV2 and TRBJ2-4; the D gene is possibly TRBD2 (6 bases). CDR3 length equals 12 residues. Germline CDR1 reads SNHLY; CDR2 reads FYNNEI. Trimming removed 6 bases from V and 6 bases from J, with 9 bases in between. CDR3 DNA: TGTGCCAGCAGACGGGACTCAAACATTCAGTACTTC. This encodes CASRRDSNIQYF.

The table lists this clonotype with many counts. The chain has TRBV25-1 and TRBJ1-1; 7 nucleotides agree with TRBD1. CDR3 length: 16 amino acids. The J segment lost 4 bases and the V segment lost 3 bases, leaving 11 bases of the junction unmatched. Per germline, CDR1 MGHDK and CDR2 SYGVNS. The CDR3 region has the DNA TGTGCCAGCAGTGACAGGGGGAAGACGTTTCGCACTGAAGCTTTCTTT. Amino acids: CASSDRGKTFRTEAFF.

The chain employs TRBV6-1 and TRBJ2-2; 13 positions agree with TRBD2. The CDR3 length is 17 residues. Germline-derived CDR1 and CDR2 are MNHNS and SASEGT. With V trimmed by 3 bases and J by 3 bases, 4 bases remained unmatched. CDR3 sequence reads: CASSDLGLAGDTGELFF. Written as DNA, the CDR3 is TGTGCCAGCAGTGACCTAGGACTAGCGGGAGACACCGGGGAGCTGTTTTTT.

This clonotype was seen at least ten times. V usage is TRBV20-1 and J usage is TRBJ1-5; TRBD1 is a possible D gene (6 bases). This CDR3 contains 15 residues. V lost 4 bases, J lost 1 base, and 14 bases lay in between. In germline, CDR1 is DFQATT, CDR2 SNEGSKA (reference sequence). CDR3 region: CSAISGGGSNQPQHF. CDR3 nucleotides: TGCAGTGCTATCTCCGGGGGCGGCAGCAATCAGCCCCAGCATTTT.

This sequence joins TRBV4-1 and TRBJ1-1; D perhaps matches TRBD1 (5 bases). Germline V gene data show CDR1 as MGHRA and CDR2 as YSYEKL. The V end was cut by 1 base, the J end by 7 bases, with 13 bases between. This CDR3 is built from 14 residues. The CDR3 here is CASSQASGSIEAFF. The DNA of the CDR3 is TGCGCCAGCAGCCAAGCTTCAGGGTCCATTGAAGCTTTCTTT.

The chain combines TRBV29-1 with TRBJ2-5; the match to TRBD1 covers 8 bases. Trimming removed 8 bases from V and 3 bases from J; junction bases left unmatched: 5. The CDR3 covers 12 residues. Looked up from germline, CDR1 is SQVTM and CDR2 is ANQGSEA. The CDR3 sequence is CSLKTGEETQYF. Written as DNA, the CDR3 is TGCAGCTTAAAGACAGGGGAAGAGACCCAGTACTTC.

CDR3 sequence: CASSYLGRPGGDEQYF. The CDR3, as DNA: TGTGCCAGCAGTTATCTTGGCAGACCGGGAGGAGACGAGCAGTACTTC. The rearrangement links TRBV6-5 to TRBJ2-7; 7 bases line up with TRBD2. The CDR3 has 16 residues. Germline-derived CDR1 and CDR2 are MNHEY and SVGAGI. V trimming: 3 bases; J trimming: 5 bases; junction bases outside the gene matches: 13.

There are many counts of this clonotype. The chain is built from TRBV29-1 and TRBJ1-1; D is perhaps TRBD1 (5 bases). Germline lookup yields CDR1 SQVTM and CDR2 ANQGSEA. The CDR3 sequence is 13 residues long. The V and J ends lost 4 bases and 5 bases respectively, with 14 bases between them. The chain's CDR3 is CSVAGRWGTEAFF. The CDR3 nucleotides are TGCAGCGTTGCCGGGCGTTGGGGGACTGAAGCTTTCTTT.

This clonotype was observed a few times. This chain uses TRBV7-6 with TRBJ2-7, with D possibly TRBD1 on 5 matching bases. CDR3 length: 18 amino acids. Germline V CDR1 and CDR2: SGHVS, FNYEAQ. Trimming left V 2 bases short and J 2 bases short, with 22 bases between. The CDR3: CASSLSGLCWTETYEQYF. The CDR3 coding sequence is TGTGCCAGCAGCTTATCAGGGTTATGTTGGACGGAGACCTACGAGCAGTACTTC.

This rearrangement joins TRBV5-1 to TRBJ2-3; D not certain. V shed 7 bases and J shed 6 bases, with 15 bases lying between them. Germline loops: CDR1 SGHRS, CDR2 YFSETQ. The CDR3 is 13 residues long. CDR3 protein: CASGPAALDTQYF. The CDR3, as DNA: TGCGCCAGCGGGCCGGCCGCTCTGGATACGCAGTATTTT.

This clonotype was picked up many times. The rearrangement links TRBV6-5 to TRBJ1-2, with TRBD1 as a possible D gene (6 bases). Trimming pared 6 bases from V and 2 bases from J, leaving 10 bases between. CDR3 length equals 13 residues. Germline loops: CDR1 MNHEY, CDR2 SVGAGI. Here the CDR3 DNA reads TGTGCCAGCAGAAGGGGGGTGAACTATGGCTACACCTTC. It is translated as CASRRGVNYGYTF.

This clonotype was seen more than once but under ten times. The J gene is TRBJ1-1, the V gene TRBV12-3 or TRBV12-4; D is ambiguous. Trimming shortened V by 2 bases and J by 0 bases, and 10 bases separated the two germline ends. This CDR3 contains 15 residues. CDR3 loop: CASSLQAPMNTEAFF. In nucleotides, the CDR3 is TGTGCCAGCAGTTTACAAGCCCCCATGAACACTGAAGCTTTCTTT.

This sequence joins TRBV28 and TRBJ1-1; D not certain. This CDR3 has 12 residues. Between the trimmed V and J ends, which lost 6 bases and 11 bases, there was a span of 16 bases. Per germline, CDR1 MDHEN and CDR2 SYDVKM. The DNA for the CDR3 is TGTGCCAGCAGCCAAAGACCCGATGGGGCTTTCTTT. Protein product: CASSQRPDGAFF.

There are a few counts of this clonotype. V is TRBV9 and J is TRBJ1-1, with D unresolved. Germline V CDR1 and CDR2: SGDLS, YYNGEE. V lost 2 bases, J lost 1 base, and 15 bases lay in between. The CDR3 loop spans 16 amino acids. The DNA of the CDR3 is TGTGCCAGCAGCGTTTATTTCGGCGGAAGGAACACTGAAGCTTTCTTT. This gives the protein CASSVYFGGRNTEAFF.

This clonotype has more than one count but fewer than ten. The chain links TRBV6-4 to TRBJ2-1; 11 bases are shared with TRBD2. Germline loops: CDR1 MRHNA, CDR2 SNTAGT. The CDR3 sequence is 14 residues long. With 5 bases clipped from V and 9 bases from J, the junction kept 6 bases outside the gene matches. CDR3 DNA: TGTGCCAGCAGTTTAGCGGGAGGGCCGACTGAGCAGTTCTTC. Translation gives CASSLAGGPTEQFF.

The V gene is TRBV29-1, the J gene TRBJ1-2; D call uncertain. Trimming left V 4 bases short and J 6 bases short, with 9 bases between. Germline CDR1 is SQVTM and CDR2 is ANQGSEA. The CDR3 runs to 11 residues. CDR3 sequence: CSVVRTDGYTF. The DNA of the CDR3 is TGCAGCGTTGTCCGGACCGATGGCTACACCTTC.

A few counts support this clonotype. The J gene is TRBJ2-3, the V gene TRBV10-2; TRBD2 matches at 10 bases. The CDR3 has 16 residues. Germline loops: CDR1 WSHSY, CDR2 SAAADI. V gave up 4 bases and J gave up 7 bases; unmatched junction bases: 11. CDR3 in amino acids: CASSGRLAGPVYTQYF. Here the CDR3 DNA reads TGCGCCAGCAGTGGAAGACTAGCGGGCCCGGTGTATACGCAGTATTTT.

In its sample, this clonotype was seen many times. The chain uses TRBV6-5 and TRBJ2-7; D unclear. In germline, CDR1 is MNHEY, CDR2 SVGAGI. CDR3 length: 16 residues. The V end lost 0 bases, the J end lost 3 bases, and 15 bases lay between the germline ends. Written as DNA, the CDR3 is TGTGCCAGCAGTTACTCGAGGCTTCAGGCGAGCTACGAGCAGTACTTC. This gives the protein CASSYSRLQASYEQYF.

In its sample, this clonotype was seen a few times. V and J are TRBV28 and TRBJ1-1, with no clear D. Germline V gene data show CDR1 as MDHEN and CDR2 as SYDVKM. Trimming pared 7 bases from V and 8 bases from J, leaving 11 bases between. This CDR3 comprises 11 residues. CDR3 amino acids: CASIGPREAFF. The CDR3, as DNA: TGTGCCAGCATTGGCCCCCGGGAAGCTTTCTTT. The full variable domain, its missing parts supplied by reference TRBV28 and TRBJ1-1, is DVKVTQSSRYLVKRTGEKVFLECVQDMDHENMFWYRQDPGLGLRLIYFSYDVKMKEKGDIPEGYSVSREKKERFSLILESASTNQTSMYLCASIGPREAFFGQGTRLTVV.

This clonotype was found many times. V and J are TRBV29-1 and TRBJ2-7; weak D call: TRBD1 (5 bases). V lost 4 bases to trimming and J lost 6 bases, with 19 bases between them. CDR3 length: 14 amino acids. Germline values: CDR1 SQVTM, CDR2 ANQGSEA. The CDR3 spells CSVVGYRSVPEQYF. Here the CDR3 DNA reads TGCAGCGTTGTGGGGTACAGGTCCGTACCCGAGCAGTACTTC.

This clonotype was picked up many times. The J gene is TRBJ2-1, the V gene TRBV10-2; unclear D gene. The germline V gene has CDR1 WSHSY and CDR2 SAAADI. V dropped 3 bases and J dropped 10 bases, with 10 bases sitting between them. This CDR3 spans 12 amino acids. Here the CDR3 DNA reads TGCGCCAGCAGTGACGCATTGGGGGAGCAGTTCTTC. Its translation is CASSDALGEQFF.